One and the same sample provided the 5 T cell receptor beta chains below, sequenced in a study of blood T cell repertoires in COVID-19. Repertoires were generated with immunoSEQ multiplex PCR, while TCRdb's copy carries only in-frame clones and drops some. The repertoire holds 250,000 to 350,000 clones, with roughly nine tenths as singletons. Sequenced input: peripheral blood. Source of these receptors: a young woman with COVID-19, enrolled during active disease.

This rearrangement joins TRBV6-5 to TRBJ1-2; 7 bases fit TRBD1. CDR3 length equals 13 residues. The ends lost 7 bases at V and 3 bases at J; junction bases unmatched: 5. Germline V gene data show CDR1 as MNHEY and CDR2 as SVGAGI. The DNA of the CDR3 is TGTGCCAGCAAGATACAGGGGTACTATGGCTACACCTTC. Protein product: CASKIQGYYGYTF.

J is TRBJ2-1 and V is TRBV6-4, with 12 bases fitting TRBD2. The trim removed 5 bases at V and 7 bases at J, leaving 6 bases unmatched. Germline assignment: CDR1 MRHNA and CDR2 SNTAGT. The CDR3 loop spans 15 amino acids. The CDR3 loop is CASSYGLAGWNEQFF. The CDR3 nucleotides are TGTGCCAGCAGTTATGGACTAGCGGGATGGAATGAGCAGTTCTTC.

This clone was found once. This sequence joins TRBV7-9 and TRBJ2-1, with 10 bases matching TRBD2. The CDR3 covers 15 residues. Germline loops: CDR1 SEHNR, CDR2 FQNEAQ (reference sequence). Germline trimming cut 4 bases from V and 6 bases from J; bases unmatched to any gene: 6. CDR3 residues: CASSYLAGAGNEQFF. CDR3 sequence (DNA): TGTGCCAGCAGCTATCTAGCGGGAGCCGGCAATGAGCAGTTCTTC. The variable domain in full, with the rest retrieved from reference TRBV7-9 and TRBJ2-1, is DTGVSQNPRHKITKRGQNVTFRCDPISEHNRLYWYRQTLGQGPEFLTYFQNEAQLEKSRLLSDRFSAERPKGSFSTLEIQRTEQGDSAMYLCASSYLAGAGNEQFFGPGTRLTVL.

The CDR3 is CATSDLPIAGEGNEQFF. In DNA form, the CDR3 reads TGTGCCACCAGTGATTTGCCCATAGCGGGAGAGGGCAATGAGCAGTTCTTC. This chain connects TRBV24-1 to TRBJ2-1; 9 positions agree with TRBD2. The CDR3 sequence is 17 residues long. Per germline, CDR1 KGHDR and CDR2 SFDVKD. The trim removed 0 bases at V and 6 bases at J, leaving 8 bases unmatched.

This clone has more than one count but fewer than ten. The chain uses TRBV6-5 and TRBJ2-1; 7 bases are a match to TRBD2. Germline V CDR1 and CDR2: MNHEY, SVGAGI. The J segment lost 7 bases and the V segment lost 6 bases, leaving 12 bases of the junction unmatched. This CDR3 comprises 15 residues. CDR3 bases: TGTGCCAGCAGACCCGGACTAGGTAATAGGAATGAGCAGTTCTTC. As protein: CASRPGLGNRNEQFF.